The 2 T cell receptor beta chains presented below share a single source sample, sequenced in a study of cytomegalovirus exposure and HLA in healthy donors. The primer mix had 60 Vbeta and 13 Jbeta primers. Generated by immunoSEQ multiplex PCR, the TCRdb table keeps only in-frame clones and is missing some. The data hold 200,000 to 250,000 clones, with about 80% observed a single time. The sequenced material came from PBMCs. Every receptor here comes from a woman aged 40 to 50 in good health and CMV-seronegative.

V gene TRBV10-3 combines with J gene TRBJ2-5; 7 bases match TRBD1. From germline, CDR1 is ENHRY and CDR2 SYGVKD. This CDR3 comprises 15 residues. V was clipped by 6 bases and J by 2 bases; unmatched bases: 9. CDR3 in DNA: TGTGCCATCAGGGGGAGACAGGGTGAACAAGAGACCCAGTACTTC. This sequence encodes CAIRGRQGEQETQYF.

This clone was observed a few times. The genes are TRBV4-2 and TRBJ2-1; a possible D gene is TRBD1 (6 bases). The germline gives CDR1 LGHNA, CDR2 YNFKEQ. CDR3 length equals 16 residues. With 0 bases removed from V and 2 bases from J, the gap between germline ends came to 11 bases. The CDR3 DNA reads TGTGCCAGCAGCCAAGATGAGGGGACAACCTACAATGAGCAGTTCTTC. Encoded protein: CASSQDEGTTYNEQFF.